Sequencing of this T cell receptor (beta chain) was carried out in a study of T cells in Graves' hyperthyroidism and ophthalmopathy. General study findings and limits: Most thyroid-expanded clonotypes above 0.001 were also found in blood.

V dropped 3 bases and J dropped 4 bases, with 19 bases sitting between them. Germline V lookup: CDR1 MDHEN, CDR2 SYDVKM. CDR3 size: 17 residues. RNA transcripts provided the source from which TCR beta CDR3 regions were amplified. The HTBI set primed first-round TCR CDR3 RT-PCR. MiXCR, applied by TCRdb to the multiplex PCR reads, yields one record per CDR3 protein. The sample carries about 400,000 distinct CDR3 sequences, about 16% recorded once. Inclusion characteristics of ophthalmopathy patients comprised a Clinical Activity Score of at least 3, a NOSPECS grade of at least 4, and duration under 3 months. The diagnoses drew upon clinical symptoms, serum thyroxine and TRAb, thyroid ultrasound and orbital computed tomography. Out of around 10 ml of fresh peripheral blood came the PBMCs. In its sample, this clonotype was seen many times. Its specificity is unknown.

This chain links TRBV28 with TRBJ2-1; D not resolved. The receptor was isolated from a woman aged 60-75 years with Graves' ophthalmopathy. Sequencing was carried out using blood. In nucleotides, the CDR3 is TGTGCCAGCAGTTTTAATGGGCCACCTCAAGGGTACAATGAGCAGTTCTTC. As protein: CASSFNGPPQGYNEQFF.